This T cell receptor beta chain originates from a study of post-analysis software for immune sequencing data. Study context: Disease trajectories encompassed relapsing-remitting, secondary progressive and progressive-relapsing multiple sclerosis.

This clonotype was found a few times. Antigen specificity is unknown. Broader study findings: Samples sharing a preparation batch grouped tightly together when assessed by F measure. Four or five TRBV segments were significantly more frequent in patients than in controls. TRBV5-6, TRBV5-1 and TRBV20-1 were among these segments.

Incorporated into the TCR beta cDNA libraries were unique molecular identifiers, which served to reduce PCR and sequencing biases. Input of about 0.95 to 11 million T cells yielded 400,000 to 550,000 cDNA molecules. TCRdb independently ran MiXCR on the PCR reads; one entry per CDR3 protein. This sample carries about 760,000 distinct CDR3 sequences, roughly 27% of them seen once, and the ten largest clones take 0.5% to 0.6%. V was clipped by 7 bases and J by 5 bases, with 17 bases between them. The CDR3 consists of 14 residues. CDR1 is MDHEN and CDR2 is SYDVKM in the germline V gene. This chain joins TRBV28 and TRBJ2-5, with D possibly TRBD2 on 7 matching bases. The sample consisted of blood. The clonotype comes from a girl between 5 and 17 years old with multiple sclerosis. In DNA, the CDR3 is TGTGCCAGCACCCAAACGGGCGGGGGCGAGACCCAGTACTTC. This encodes CASTQTGGGETQYF.